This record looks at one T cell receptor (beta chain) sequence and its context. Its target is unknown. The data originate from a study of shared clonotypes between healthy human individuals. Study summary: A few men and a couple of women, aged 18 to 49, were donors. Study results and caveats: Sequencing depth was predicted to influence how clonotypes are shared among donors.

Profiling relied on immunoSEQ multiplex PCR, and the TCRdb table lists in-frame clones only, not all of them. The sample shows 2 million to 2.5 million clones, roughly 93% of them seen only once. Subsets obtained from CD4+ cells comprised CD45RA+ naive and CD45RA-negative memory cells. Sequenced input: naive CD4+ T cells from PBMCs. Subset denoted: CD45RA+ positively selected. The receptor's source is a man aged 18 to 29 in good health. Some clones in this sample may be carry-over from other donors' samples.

The CDR3 spells CASSLPGTKSYEQYF. The CDR3 nucleotides are TGTGCCAGCAGCCTACCCGGGACAAAGTCCTACGAGCAGTACTTC. The chain couples TRBV28 to TRBJ2-7, with TRBD1 as a possible D gene (6 bases). The germline CDR1 and CDR2 sequences are MDHEN and SYDVKM. Trimming left V 6 bases short and J 1 base short, with 16 bases between. CDR3 length equals 15 residues.